Below are 11 T cell receptor beta chains sequenced from a single sample in a study of PD-1 blockade in mismatch repair-deficient tumors. Using immunoSEQ multiplex PCR, the repertoire was profiled, and TCRdb retains in-frame clones only, with some absent. The sample contains about 100,000 clones, approximately 83% of which appear only once. Sequenced here: peripheral blood, sampled 36 weeks after starting pembrolizumab. The origin of the receptors is an adult with mismatch repair-deficient cancer.

The chain employs TRBV9 and TRBJ2-1; the D gene is possibly TRBD2 (6 bases). CDR1 and CDR2 (germline): SGDLS, YYNGEE. Between the trimmed V and J ends, which lost 0 bases and 5 bases, there was a span of 9 bases. CDR3 length: 14 amino acids. This chain's CDR3 is CASSVAGVHNEQFF. The CDR3 region has the DNA TGTGCCAGCAGCGTAGCGGGAGTTCACAATGAGCAGTTCTTC.

This clone was detected only a few times. This chain uses TRBV25-1 with TRBJ2-7, with 12 bases fitting TRBD1. Germline CDR1 MGHDK, CDR2 SYGVNS. This CDR3 region has 13 residues. The junction had 5 bases not matched to a gene; V was cut back by 8 bases and J by 6 bases. CDR3 DNA: TGTGCCAGCTCCGGGACAGGGGGCGCCGAGCAGTACTTC. It translates to CASSGTGGAEQYF.

The chain carries TRBV2 and TRBJ1-2; D gene unclear. The CDR3 sequence is 11 residues long. Trimming shortened V by 4 bases and J by 5 bases, and 5 bases separated the two germline ends. CDR1 is SNHLY and CDR2 is FYNNEI in the germline V gene. CDR3 residues: CASSGGYGYTF. The CDR3 DNA reads as TGTGCCAGCAGTGGTGGTTATGGCTACACCTTC.

The chain couples TRBV4-1 to TRBJ2-1; 10 bases match TRBD2. This CDR3 contains 18 residues. Trimming at V came to 4 bases and at J to 1 base, leaving 10 bases not matched to a gene. The V gene's germline CDR1 is MGHRA and CDR2 YSYEKL. CDR3 nucleotide sequence: TGCGCCAGCAGCCCTGGGCTAGCGGGAGTGGGATCCTACAATGAGCAGTTCTTC. As protein: CASSPGLAGVGSYNEQFF.

V and J are TRBV30 and TRBJ2-3; TRBD1 or TRBD2 may be the D gene (5 bases each). With 3 bases removed from V and 8 bases from J, the gap between germline ends came to 12 bases. Germline-derived CDR1 and CDR2 are GTSNPN and SVGIG (reference sequence). CDR3 length equals 12 residues. As DNA, the CDR3 is TGTGCCTGGAGACTAGGGGATTCTACGCAGTATTTT. It codes for CAWRLGDSTQYF. The complete variable domain, with remaining parts taken from reference TRBV30 and TRBJ2-3, reads SQTIHQWPATLVQPVGSPLSLECTVEGTSNPNLYWYRQAAGRGLQLLFYSVGIGQISSEVPQNLSASRPQDRQFILSSKKLLLSDSGFYLCAWRLGDSTQYFGPGTRLTVL.

The CDR3 is CASSETRSGGYTF. The CDR3 DNA sequence: TGTGCCAGTAGTGAAACGCGCTCCGGGGGCTACACCTTC. This chain connects TRBV19 to TRBJ1-2; D not certain. The CDR3 is made up of 13 amino acids. V gave up 5 bases and J gave up 8 bases, with 15 bases separating them. Germline V gene data show CDR1 as LNHDA and CDR2 as SQIVND (reference sequence).

V and J are TRBV27 and TRBJ2-2; 13 positions match TRBD2. Germline V gives CDR1 MNHEY, CDR2 SMNVEV (reference sequence). This CDR3 spans 16 amino acids. After removal of 6 bases from V and 5 bases from J, the junction contained 6 bases not matched to a gene. CDR3: CASSWTSGRGTGELFF. As DNA, the CDR3 is TGTGCCAGCAGCTGGACTAGCGGGAGAGGTACCGGGGAGCTGTTTTTT.

V is TRBV5-6 and J is TRBJ2-7, with D tentatively TRBD2 (5 bases). The V gene lost 4 bases and the J gene lost 3 bases, with 14 bases spanning the gap. The CDR3 runs to 14 residues. Germline loops: CDR1 SGHDT, CDR2 YYEEEE. This CDR3 reads CASSGWASIYEQYF. The DNA of the CDR3 is TGTGCCAGCAGCGGATGGGCTAGCATCTACGAGCAGTACTTC.

This clone was recorded a few times. The chain couples TRBV27 to TRBJ2-7; tentatively, D is TRBD1 (5 bases). In germline, CDR1 is MNHEY, CDR2 SMNVEV (reference sequence). With 10 bases removed from V and 6 bases from J, the gap between germline ends came to 19 bases. The CDR3 has 13 residues. The CDR3 DNA reads TGTGCCACCAAGGGTCAGGGATCACGCGAGCAGTACTTC. Its protein product is CATKGQGSREQYF.

Only one count was recorded for this clone. The rearrangement links TRBV7-9 to TRBJ1-5; no clear D. CDR3 length: 14 amino acids. Germline V gene lookup returns CDR1 SEHNR and CDR2 FQNEAQ (reference sequence). Trimming removed 5 bases from V and 3 bases from J, with 11 bases in between. The CDR3 nucleotides read TGTGCCAGCAGCCCGCTAAATACCAATCAGCCCCAGCATTTT. This gives the protein CASSPLNTNQPQHF.

The chain couples TRBV4-1 to TRBJ1-2, with 9 bases identical to TRBD1. Trimming took 4 bases from V and 8 from J; bases not matched to a gene: 14. The length of the CDR3 is 16 residues. Germline-derived CDR1 and CDR2 are MGHRA and YSYEKL. This CDR3 is CASSLIPGQGGWGYTF. The CDR3 nucleotides are TGCGCCAGCAGCCTTATTCCGGGACAGGGAGGTTGGGGCTACACCTTC.